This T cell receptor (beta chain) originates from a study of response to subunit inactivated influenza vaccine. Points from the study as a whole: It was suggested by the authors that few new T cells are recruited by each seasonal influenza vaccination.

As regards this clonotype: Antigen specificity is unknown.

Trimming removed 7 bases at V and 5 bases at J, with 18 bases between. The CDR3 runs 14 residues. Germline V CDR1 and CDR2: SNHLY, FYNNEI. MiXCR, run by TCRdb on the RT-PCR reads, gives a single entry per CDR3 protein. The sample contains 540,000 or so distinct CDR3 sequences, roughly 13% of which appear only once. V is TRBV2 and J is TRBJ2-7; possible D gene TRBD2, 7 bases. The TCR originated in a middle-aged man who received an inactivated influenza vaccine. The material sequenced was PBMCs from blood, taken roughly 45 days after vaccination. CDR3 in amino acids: CASNGRGPSDEQYF. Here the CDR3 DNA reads TGTGCCAGCAATGGGCGGGGGCCCAGCGACGAGCAGTACTTC.